The text below deals with one T cell receptor beta chain. This sample is drawn from a study of identical twins. Trimming pared 2 bases from V and 1 base from J, leaving 6 bases between. The CDR3 covers 13 residues. CDR1 and CDR2 from the germline V gene are SQVTM and ANQGSEA. TCRdb used MiXCR to reprocess the 5' RACE reads, holding one entry per CDR3 protein. Of more than 400,000 distinct CDR3 sequences in the sample, 12% to 15% are singletons; the top ten hold roughly 0.46%. These same data were also listed under a study on yellow fever vaccine responses in identical twins. That source reports: Twins' T cell vaccine responses reportedly looked partly convergent, partly personalized.

J is TRBJ1-3 and V is TRBV29-1, with unresolved D. Source material: CD4+ T cells sorted from blood. The sequence was collected from a woman under 30 in good health. CDR3 in DNA: TGCAGCGTTGAAAGTGGTTCTGGAAACACCATATATTTT. It yields the protein CSVESGSGNTIYF.